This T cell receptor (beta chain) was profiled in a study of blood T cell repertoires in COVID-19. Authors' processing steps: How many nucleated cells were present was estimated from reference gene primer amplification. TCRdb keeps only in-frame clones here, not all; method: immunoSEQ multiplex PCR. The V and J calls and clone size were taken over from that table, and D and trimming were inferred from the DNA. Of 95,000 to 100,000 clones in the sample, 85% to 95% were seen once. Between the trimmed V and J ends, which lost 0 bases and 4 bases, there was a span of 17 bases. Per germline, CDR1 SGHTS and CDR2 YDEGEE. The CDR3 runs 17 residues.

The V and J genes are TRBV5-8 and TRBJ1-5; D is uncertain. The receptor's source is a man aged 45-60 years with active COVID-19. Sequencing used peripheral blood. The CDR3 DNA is TGTGCCAGCAGCTTGGGGTTCGCTAGTAATGGAAATCAGCCCCAGCATTTT. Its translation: CASSLGFASNGNQPQHF.